The 30 T cell receptor beta chains below all came from one sample that was sequenced in a study of blood T cell repertoires in COVID-19. Repertoires were generated with immunoSEQ multiplex PCR, while TCRdb's copy carries only in-frame clones and drops some. The sample contains about 93,000 clones, about 80% of which appear only once. The sequencing sample was made of peripheral blood. The receptors originated from a human donor in a cohort sampled during active COVID-19.

This clone was seen a single time. This rearrangement joins TRBV30 to TRBJ1-1, with D unresolved. The CDR3 is made up of 13 amino acids. Germline V gene sequence: CDR1 GTSNPN, CDR2 SVGIG (reference sequence). V lost 2 bases to trimming and J lost 1 base, with 8 bases between them. CDR3 bases: TGTGCCTGGAGTATCCAGTCGAACACTGAAGCTTTCTTT. Translated: CAWSIQSNTEAFF.

The chain is built from TRBV27 and TRBJ1-6, with D perhaps matching TRBD1 (6 bases). The germline CDR1 and CDR2 sequences are MNHEY and SMNVEV (reference sequence). This CDR3 is built from 17 residues. Trimming took off 5 bases at V and 9 bases at J, with 23 bases between the two ends. CDR3 in amino acids: CASSPTPTGLVVSPLHF. The CDR3 DNA reads as TGTGCCAGCAGTCCCACCCCCACAGGGTTGGTAGTTTCACCCCTCCACTTT.

The chain couples TRBV3-1 (or the pseudogene TRBV3-2) to TRBJ2-1, with TRBD2 matching 8 bases. V lost 5 bases and J lost 6; bases outside the gene matches: 12. The CDR3 runs 16 residues. Per the germline V gene, CDR1 is LGHDT and CDR2 is YNNKEL (reference sequence). CDR3 nucleotides: TGTGCCAGCAGCTTTCGACTAGGCGGGAGGACCAATGAGCAGTTCTTC. It yields the protein CASSFRLGGRTNEQFF.

The chain uses TRBV3-1 (or the pseudogene TRBV3-2) and TRBJ2-1, with a weak D call TRBD1 (6 bases). CDR3 length: 15 amino acids. Germline V gene sequence: CDR1 LGHDT, CDR2 YNNKEL (reference sequence). Trimming pared 3 bases from V and 5 bases from J, leaving 14 bases between. The CDR3, as DNA: TGTGCCAGCAGCCAGTACCGGGACAACGACAATGAGCAGTTCTTC. It yields the protein CASSQYRDNDNEQFF.

V is TRBV6-5 and J is TRBJ1-6; D uncertain. CDR1 and CDR2 (germline): MNHEY, SVGAGI. This CDR3 is built from 13 residues. V was shortened by 6 bases and J by 7 bases, with 10 bases between the two germline ends. As DNA, the CDR3 is TGTGCCAGCAGGACTCACGGGAATTCACCCCTCCACTTT. It encodes CASRTHGNSPLHF.

The chain uses TRBV2 and TRBJ1-6, with D possibly TRBD1 on 5 matching bases. Germline assignment: CDR1 SNHLY and CDR2 FYNNEI. This CDR3 spans 14 amino acids. V lost 4 bases to trimming and J lost 10 bases, with 14 bases between them. CDR3 residues: CASSVGGRGSPLHF. The DNA for the CDR3 is TGTGCCAGCAGTGTCGGGGGACGAGGGTCACCCCTCCACTTT.

The chain combines TRBV7-2 with TRBJ1-5; D not certain. Trimming left V 5 bases short and J 0 bases short, with 17 bases between. Germline V gene sequence: CDR1 SGHTA, CDR2 FQGNSA. This CDR3 comprises 17 residues. This CDR3 is CASSQSGYSSSNQPQHF. DNA for the CDR3: TGTGCCAGCAGCCAATCGGGTTATAGCTCTAGCAATCAGCCCCAGCATTTT.

The chain employs TRBV16 and TRBJ1-5; 7 nucleotides agree with TRBD1. The CDR3 spans 14 residues. In germline, CDR1 is KGHSY, CDR2 FQNENV. V lost 2 bases, J lost 5 bases, and 3 bases stayed unmatched. The CDR3 region has the DNA TGTGCCAGCAGCCAAAGACAGGGACATCAGCCCCAGCATTTT. It translates to CASSQRQGHQPQHF.

This clone has only one observation. This chain joins TRBV5-1 and TRBJ2-1, with 8 bases lining up with TRBD2. The CDR3 is made up of 15 amino acids. Losses at the gene ends were 0 bases for V and 14 bases for J; bases not matched to a gene: 13. CDR1 and CDR2 (germline): SGHRS, YFSETQ. The CDR3 loop reads CASSLVWAGGQKEFF. The CDR3 coding sequence is TGCGCCAGCAGCTTGGTATGGGCGGGGGGTCAGAAAGAGTTCTTC.

This sequence joins TRBV28 and TRBJ1-3; 9 bases line up with TRBD1. This CDR3 contains 15 residues. The junction had 6 bases not matched to a gene; V was cut back by 5 bases and J by 4 bases. Germline CDR1 and CDR2: MDHEN and SYDVKM. The CDR3 DNA reads TGTGCCAGCAGTCCGGGACAGGGATACGGAAACACCATATATTTT. It codes for CASSPGQGYGNTIYF.

The chain couples TRBV7-2 to TRBJ2-7, with 7 bases lining up with TRBD2. The CDR3 runs to 13 residues. V dropped 5 bases and J dropped 6; count of bases not matched to a gene: 7. Germline lookup yields CDR1 SGHTA and CDR2 FQGNSA. In DNA, the CDR3 is TGTGCCAGCAGCCGGGGGGTGATGATCGAGCAGTACTTC. Encoded protein: CASSRGVMIEQYF.

The V and J genes are TRBV6-6 and TRBJ2-1; TRBD1 matches 9 bases. This CDR3 is 15 amino acids long. Trimming at V came to 0 bases and at J to 7 bases, leaving 4 bases not matched to a gene. CDR1 and CDR2 from the germline V gene are MNHNY and SVGAGI (reference sequence). The CDR3: CASSYSETGGNEQFF. The CDR3 nucleotides are TGTGCCAGCAGTTACTCGGAGACAGGGGGTAATGAGCAGTTCTTC.

V is TRBV28 and J is TRBJ1-6, with D possibly TRBD1 on 6 matching bases. Trimming cost V 2 bases and J 6 bases, with 8 bases left between them. The germline gives CDR1 MDHEN, CDR2 SYDVKM. CDR3 length equals 14 residues. CDR3 residues: CASSLTGFNSPLHF. For the CDR3, the DNA is TGTGCCAGCAGTTTAACAGGGTTTAATTCACCCCTCCACTTT.

The chain is built from TRBV19 and TRBJ2-6, with D perhaps matching TRBD2 (5 bases). The CDR3 spans 16 residues. V was cut by 4 bases and J by 2 bases, with 12 bases left in between. Germline V gene lookup returns CDR1 LNHDA and CDR2 SQIVND (reference sequence). CDR3: CASSRQWTAGANVLTF. CDR3 DNA: TGTGCCAGTAGTAGGCAGTGGACTGCTGGGGCCAACGTCCTGACTTTC. Using reference TRBV19 and TRBJ2-6 for the parts outside the CDR3, the full variable domain is DGGITQSPKYLFRKEGQNVTLSCEQNLNHDAMYWYRQDPGQGLRLIYYSQIVNDFQKGDIAEGYSVSREKKESFPLTVTSAQKNPTAFYLCASSRQWTAGANVLTFGAGSRLTVL.

This chain links TRBV19 with TRBJ1-1, with D tentatively TRBD1 (5 bases). Per the germline V gene, CDR1 is LNHDA and CDR2 is SQIVND (reference sequence). Trimming left V 5 bases short and J 8 bases short, with 18 bases between. This CDR3 contains 14 residues. CDR3 bases: TGTGCCAGTAGTTTTGACAGTGGGGCCGGGGAAGCTTTCTTT. Translation gives CASSFDSGAGEAFF.

The J gene is TRBJ1-2, the V gene TRBV6-5; the match to TRBD1 covers 8 bases. The CDR3 is made up of 15 amino acids. The germline gives CDR1 MNHEY, CDR2 SVGAGI. V was pared by 6 bases and J by 6 bases, with 12 bases of the junction left unmatched. The CDR3 DNA is TGTGCCAGCAGCTCTATCAGGGGGCGCTTGAATGGCTACACCTTC. This translates into CASSSIRGRLNGYTF.

The genes are TRBV10-3 and TRBJ2-3, with a weak D call TRBD2 (5 bases). V shed 4 bases and J shed 0 bases, with 8 bases lying between them. The CDR3 spans 14 residues. From germline, CDR1 is ENHRY and CDR2 SYGVKD. The CDR3 nucleotides are TGTGCCATCAGTGGAGGCGGGAGCACAGATACGCAGTATTTT. It translates to CAISGGGSTDTQYF.

The V gene is TRBV5-4, the J gene TRBJ1-4; D ambiguous. The CDR3 extends over 15 amino acids. Germline loops: CDR1 SGHNT, CDR2 YYREEE (reference sequence). V was shortened by 4 bases and J by 7 bases, with 17 bases between the two germline ends. CDR3 sequence (DNA): TGTGCCAGCAGCCCTGGGGAGAGGGTTGGTGAAAAACTGTTTTTT. This codes for CASSPGERVGEKLFF.

This clone occurred a few times. This sequence joins TRBV10-3 and TRBJ2-3; 7 bases fit TRBD1. Looked up from germline, CDR1 is ENHRY and CDR2 is SYGVKD. The CDR3 spans 14 residues. Germline trimming cut 0 bases from V and 9 bases from J; bases unmatched to any gene: 6. CDR3 amino acids: CAISESKGAWTQYF. CDR3 in DNA: TGTGCCATCAGTGAGTCAAAGGGGGCATGGACGCAGTATTTT.

The V call is TRBV6-5, the J call TRBJ2-3; a weak D match, TRBD1 (6 bases). The V gene lost 4 bases and the J gene lost 2 bases, with 13 bases spanning the gap. The CDR3 loop spans 15 amino acids. Germline V lookup: CDR1 MNHEY, CDR2 SVGAGI. As DNA, the CDR3 is TGTGCCAGCAGTTTCTCCGACAGGTTCACAGATACGCAGTATTTT. Amino acid sequence: CASSFSDRFTDTQYF.

J is TRBJ2-7 and V is TRBV21-1; no DNA check was done on the table's D call, TRBD2. TRBV21-1 is a pseudogene segment. This CDR3 contains 12 residues. CDR3 protein: CASSRAGGEQYF. As DNA, the CDR3 is TGTGCCAGCTCTCGCGCCGGGGGCGAGCAGTACTTC.

This clone was observed at least ten times. V and J are TRBV7-8 and TRBJ2-1, with 15 bases fitting TRBD2. Germline V gene data show CDR1 as SGHVS and CDR2 as FQNEAQ. The trim removed 5 bases at V and 10 bases at J, leaving 9 bases unmatched. CDR3 size: 16 residues. The chain's CDR3 is CASSTAGTSGRREQFF. CDR3 in DNA: TGTGCCAGCAGCACAGCCGGGACTAGCGGGAGGAGGGAGCAGTTCTTC.

V and J are TRBV28 and TRBJ2-1; 11 positions match TRBD2. This CDR3 is 19 amino acids long. CDR1 and CDR2 from the germline V gene are MDHEN and SYDVKM. Trimming at V came to 3 bases and at J to 5 bases, leaving 15 bases not matched to a gene. CDR3 sequence: CASSFKGRPGLAADNEQFF. The CDR3 nucleotides are TGTGCCAGCAGTTTTAAAGGGAGGCCGGGACTAGCGGCAGACAATGAGCAGTTCTTC.

V usage is TRBV5-4 and J usage is TRBJ2-1; TRBD2 matches at 8 bases. Trimming at V came to 0 bases and at J to 7 bases, leaving 9 bases not matched to a gene. The CDR3 has 16 residues. Per germline, CDR1 SGHNT and CDR2 YYREEE (reference sequence). The CDR3 is CASSLADGRARNEQFF. Written as DNA, the CDR3 is TGTGCCAGCAGCTTGGCTGACGGGAGGGCAAGGAATGAGCAGTTCTTC.

The genes are TRBV25-1 and TRBJ2-5, with TRBD2 matching over 9 bases. Germline lookup yields CDR1 MGHDK and CDR2 SYGVNS. The CDR3 extends over 14 amino acids. V lost 9 bases and J lost 2; bases outside the gene matches: 7. The CDR3 sequence: CASQLAGSQETQYF. The CDR3, as DNA: TGTGCCAGTCAACTAGCGGGTTCGCAAGAGACCCAGTACTTC.

The J gene is TRBJ1-6, the V gene TRBV2, with D possibly matching TRBD1 (5 bases). The CDR3 is made up of 14 amino acids. Trimming pared 4 bases from V and 3 bases from J, leaving 7 bases between. The germline V gene encodes CDR1 SNHLY and CDR2 FYNNEI. The CDR3: CASSGTRYNSPLHF. CDR3 coding DNA: TGTGCCAGCAGTGGGACACGCTATAATTCACCCCTCCACTTT.

The gene calls are TRBV27 and TRBJ2-7, with TRBD2 matching over 10 bases. The CDR3 has 18 amino acids. The germline V gene has CDR1 MNHEY and CDR2 SMNVEV (reference sequence). V lost 6 bases, J lost 3 bases, and 17 bases stayed unmatched. The CDR3 DNA is TGTGCCAGCAGGAAAGTAGGACTAGCGGCAAATAGGGGCTACGAGCAGTACTTC. Its protein product is CASRKVGLAANRGYEQYF.

The chain employs TRBV5-6 and TRBJ1-4; D might be TRBD1 (5 bases). Germline V gene lookup returns CDR1 SGHDT and CDR2 YYEEEE. The CDR3 runs to 14 residues. Trimming removed 2 bases from V and 3 bases from J, with 8 bases in between. The CDR3 DNA reads TGTGCCAGCAGCTTAAGGGGTCCTAATGAAAAACTGTTTTTT. Translated, it gives CASSLRGPNEKLFF.

The genes are TRBV11-2 and TRBJ2-1, with a weak D call TRBD2 (6 bases). CDR1 is SGHAT and CDR2 is FQNNGV in the germline V gene. The CDR3 is made up of 16 amino acids. Trimming took off 0 bases at V and 12 bases at J, with 21 bases between the two ends. Written as DNA, the CDR3 is TGTGCCAGCAGCTTAGATCTGAGGACGGAAAAGGAGGGGCAGTTCTTC. Its translation is CASSLDLRTEKEGQFF.

The genes are TRBV7-2 and TRBJ2-1; 12 nucleotides line up with TRBD2. The CDR3 is 18 residues long. With V trimmed by 5 bases and J by 2 bases, 10 bases remained unmatched. CDR1 is SGHTA, CDR2 FQGNSA, per germline. CDR3 nucleotide sequence: TGTGCCAGCAGCCTATTCTATCGGACTAGCGGGGCCTACAATGAGCAGTTCTTC. The encoded protein is CASSLFYRTSGAYNEQFF. Looking up the rest from reference TRBV7-2 and TRBJ2-1 gives the full variable domain: GAGVSQSPSNKVTEKGKDVELRCDPISGHTALYWYRQSLGQGLEFLIYFQGNSAPDKSGLPSDRFSAERTGGSVSTLTIQRTQQEDSAVYLCASSLFYRTSGAYNEQFFGPGTRLTVL.